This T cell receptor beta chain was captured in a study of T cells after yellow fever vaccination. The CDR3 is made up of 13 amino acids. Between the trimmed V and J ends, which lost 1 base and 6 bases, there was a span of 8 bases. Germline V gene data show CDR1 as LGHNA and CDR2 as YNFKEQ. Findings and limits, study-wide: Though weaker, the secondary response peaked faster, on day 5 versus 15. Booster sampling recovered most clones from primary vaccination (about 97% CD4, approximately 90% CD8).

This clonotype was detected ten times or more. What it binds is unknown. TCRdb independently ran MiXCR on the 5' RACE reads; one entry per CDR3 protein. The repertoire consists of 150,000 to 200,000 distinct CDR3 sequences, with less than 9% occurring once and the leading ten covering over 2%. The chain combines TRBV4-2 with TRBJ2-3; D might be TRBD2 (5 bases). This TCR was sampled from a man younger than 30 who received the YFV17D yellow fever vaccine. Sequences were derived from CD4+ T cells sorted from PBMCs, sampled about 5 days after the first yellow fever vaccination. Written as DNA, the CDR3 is TGTGCCAGCAGCCAAGTTGGGGAGGATACGCAGTATTTT. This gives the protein CASSQVGEDTQYF.